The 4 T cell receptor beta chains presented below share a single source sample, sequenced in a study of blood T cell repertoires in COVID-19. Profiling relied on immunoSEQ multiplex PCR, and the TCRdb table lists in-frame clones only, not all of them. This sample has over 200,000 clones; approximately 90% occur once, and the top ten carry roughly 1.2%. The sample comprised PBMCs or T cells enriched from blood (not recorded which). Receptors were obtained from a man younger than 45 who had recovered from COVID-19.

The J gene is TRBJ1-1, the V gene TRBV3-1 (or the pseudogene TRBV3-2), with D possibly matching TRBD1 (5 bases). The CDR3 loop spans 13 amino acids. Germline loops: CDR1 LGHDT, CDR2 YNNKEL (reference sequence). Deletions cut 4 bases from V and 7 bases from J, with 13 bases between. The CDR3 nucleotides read TGTGCCAGCAGCCTTTCTGACAGAGGTGAAGCTTTCTTT. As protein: CASSLSDRGEAFF.

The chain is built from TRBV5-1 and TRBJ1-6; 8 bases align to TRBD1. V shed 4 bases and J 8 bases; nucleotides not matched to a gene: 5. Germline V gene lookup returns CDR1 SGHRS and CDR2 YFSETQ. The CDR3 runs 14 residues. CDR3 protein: CASSTGDRYSPLHF. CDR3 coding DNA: TGCGCCAGCAGCACAGGGGACAGGTATTCACCCCTCCACTTT.

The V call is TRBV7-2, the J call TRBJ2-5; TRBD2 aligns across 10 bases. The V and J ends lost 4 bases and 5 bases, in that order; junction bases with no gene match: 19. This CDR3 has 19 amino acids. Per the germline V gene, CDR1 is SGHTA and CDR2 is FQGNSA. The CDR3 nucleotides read TGTGCCAGCAGCTACCCAGGGCTAGCGGGGGAGTCACCTGGGGAGACCCAGTACTTC. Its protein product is CASSYPGLAGESPGETQYF. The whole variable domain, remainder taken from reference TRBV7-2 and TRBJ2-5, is GAGVSQSPSNKVTEKGKDVELRCDPISGHTALYWYRQSLGQGLEFLIYFQGNSAPDKSGLPSDRFSAERTGGSVSTLTIQRTQQEDSAVYLCASSYPGLAGESPGETQYFGPGTRLLVL.

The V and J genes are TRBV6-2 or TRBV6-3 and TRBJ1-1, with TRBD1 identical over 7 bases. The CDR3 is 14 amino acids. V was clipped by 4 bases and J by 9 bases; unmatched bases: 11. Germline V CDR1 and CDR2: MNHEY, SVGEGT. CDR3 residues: CASSSGQSLNKAFF. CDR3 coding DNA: TGTGCCAGCAGTTCGGGACAGAGTTTGAACAAAGCTTTCTTT.